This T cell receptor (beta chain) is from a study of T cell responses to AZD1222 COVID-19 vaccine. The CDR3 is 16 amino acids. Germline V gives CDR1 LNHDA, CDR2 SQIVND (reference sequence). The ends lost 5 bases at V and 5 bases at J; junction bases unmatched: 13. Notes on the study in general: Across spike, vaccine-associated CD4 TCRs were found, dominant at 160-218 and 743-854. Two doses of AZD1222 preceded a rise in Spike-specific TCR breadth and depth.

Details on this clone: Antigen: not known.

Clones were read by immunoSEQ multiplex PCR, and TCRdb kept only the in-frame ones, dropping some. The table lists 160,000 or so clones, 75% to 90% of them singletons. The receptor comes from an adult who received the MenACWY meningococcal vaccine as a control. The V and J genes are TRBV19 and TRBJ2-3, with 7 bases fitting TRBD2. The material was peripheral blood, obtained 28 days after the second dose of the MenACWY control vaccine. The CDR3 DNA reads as TGTGCCAGTAGTCCTCTGGGTGGGAGGGGTGGAGATACGCAGTATTTT. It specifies CASSPLGGRGGDTQYF.